This TCR beta chain derives from a study of blood T cells in healthy people across ages. Primed by a sample-barcoded 5' primer and a J-beta primer mix, a second PCR proceeded for 7 to 11 cycles. Using its own MiXCR run on the 5' RACE reads, TCRdb lists one record per CDR3 protein. The table includes some 1.5 million distinct CDR3 sequences, approximately 39% detected once. In this sample, this clonotype turned up many times. Sequenced: blood. This clonotype originated in a woman aged 18-35 years in good health.

In DNA, the CDR3 is TGTGCCATCAACCAGGGAGAGCGCTACGAGCAGTACTTC. This translates into CAINQGERYEQYF. The J gene is TRBJ2-7, the V gene TRBV10-3; either TRBD1 or TRBD2 may supply D (5 bases each). Per the germline V gene, CDR1 is ENHRY and CDR2 is SYGVKD. V lost 7 bases and J 3 bases, leaving 13 bases between the germline ends. This CDR3 contains 13 residues.